These T cell receptor beta chains were read from a single sample in a study of CD4 T cells in relation to SARS-CoV-2 and coronaviruses. These receptors lack a known antigen. Produced via immunoSEQ multiplex PCR; TCRdb's table is partial and in-frame only. The sample contains 41,000 or so clones, 75% to 90% of which appear only once. The sample was naive CD4+ T cells from PBMCs, cultured in vitro. The receptors were sampled from an adult with COVID-19. Each CDR3 is given with its conserved first and last residue. Each record gives: CDR3 DNA, CDR3 protein, J gene, D gene, clone size, V gene. A D gene is named only where the DNA matches it firmly. Only some rows state a clone size, as once, few, many or a class for expanded clones.

TGTGCCAGCAGCCAAGATTTAATAGGACTAGCGGGATCTGGAGGCACCGGGGAGCTGTTTTTT | CASSQDLIGLAGSGGTGELFF | TRBJ2-2 | TRBD2 | few | TRBV3-1/TRBV3-2
TGTGCCAGTAGTACGCTCTCGATTCAACCGATCGCCAACAATGAGCAGTTCTTC | CASSTLSIQPIANNEQFF | TRBJ2-1 | - | - | TRBV19
TGTGCCAGCAGTGAATATCTAGCGGGAGGCGGGGGTACGCAGTATTTT | CASSEYLAGGGGTQYF | TRBJ2-3 | TRBD2 | few | TRBV25-1
TGTGCCAGCAGCTTAGTTCATTTTGGGTCTGGGGCCAACGTCCTGACTTTC | CASSLVHFGSGANVLTF | TRBJ2-6 | - | - | TRBV7-9
TGTGCCAGCACTCTCCAGGGTGAACTGTTTTTT | CASTLQGELFF | TRBJ1-4 | - | - | TRBV28
TGTGCCAGCAGCTTGGGTAGGCTTTATGTCACCGGGGAGCTGTTTTTT | CASSLGRLYVTGELFF | TRBJ2-2 | - | few | TRBV7-9
TGTGCCATCAGTGATGCGGGTTCGGATACGCAGTATTTT | CAISDAGSDTQYF | TRBJ2-3 | - | - | TRBV10-3
TGTGCCAGCAGTTACAGCCCTAGCGAAACCTACGAGCAGTACTTC | CASSYSPSETYEQYF | TRBJ2-7 | - | once | TRBV6-2/TRBV6-3
TGTGCCAGCAGTTGGGCCCGAAATGAAAAACTGTTTTTT | CASSWARNEKLFF | TRBJ1-4 | - | - | TRBV12-3/TRBV12-4
TGTGCCAGCAGCTTAGGTATCAGTGGGCTACCAGAGCAGTTCTTC | CASSLGISGLPEQFF | TRBJ2-1 | - | few | TRBV7-2
TGTGCCAGCAGTTTGGGGGGGACGAACACCGGGGAGCTGTTTTTT | CASSLGGTNTGELFF | TRBJ2-2 | TRBD2 | few | TRBV28
TGTGCCAGCAGCTCGGGAGAGGGGGCGATTGACTATGGCTACACCTTC | CASSSGEGAIDYGYTF | TRBJ1-2 | TRBD1 | once | TRBV7-3
TGTGCCAGCAGTTACGGGACTCTTCTCAACGAGCAGTTCTTC | CASSYGTLLNEQFF | TRBJ2-1 | - | - | TRBV6-6
TGTGCCAGTAGTTATCGGACAGCGAACACTGAAGCTTTCTTT | CASSYRTANTEAFF | TRBJ1-1 | - | - | TRBV19
TGTGCCATCAGTGAGGAGGATCCGATCTACGAGCAGTACTTC | CAISEEDPIYEQYF | TRBJ2-7 | - | - | TRBV10-3
TGTGCCAGCAGCCGACCCGGGACCCCTGAAGCTTTCTTT | CASSRPGTPEAFF | TRBJ1-1 | - | - | TRBV12-3/TRBV12-4